This record covers a single T cell receptor beta chain. The antigen is undetermined. These data come from a study of T cell repertoires in cytomegalovirus infection. For the study at large: CMV infection together with matching HLA type was indicated by public TCR beta signatures. The study's findings and limits: Ex vivo, HLA-C-restricted CMV-specific TCR beta clonotypes prevailed over the rest of the response. Identification of carriers of CMV plus the relevant HLA was achieved through cumulative public TCR beta family frequency.

One entry per CDR3 protein, called by TCRdb with MiXCR from the reads. The repertoire includes 560,000 or so distinct CDR3 sequences, 16% of them detected once, and roughly a quarter sits in the top ten. CDR3 length: 15 residues. Deletions cut 6 bases from V and 0 bases from J, with 15 bases between. Germline CDR1 and CDR2: SGHKS and YYEKEE (reference sequence). The source is a human donor in good health (CMV status not recorded). Some clones in this sample may be carry-over from other donors' samples. The specimen was CD8+ T cells from PBMCs. The chain recombines TRBV5-5 with TRBJ1-1; D remains unclear. The CDR3 bases are TGTGCCAGCACCTATGAGGGCGGAGTGAACACTGAAGCTTTCTTT. It codes for CASTYEGGVNTEAFF.